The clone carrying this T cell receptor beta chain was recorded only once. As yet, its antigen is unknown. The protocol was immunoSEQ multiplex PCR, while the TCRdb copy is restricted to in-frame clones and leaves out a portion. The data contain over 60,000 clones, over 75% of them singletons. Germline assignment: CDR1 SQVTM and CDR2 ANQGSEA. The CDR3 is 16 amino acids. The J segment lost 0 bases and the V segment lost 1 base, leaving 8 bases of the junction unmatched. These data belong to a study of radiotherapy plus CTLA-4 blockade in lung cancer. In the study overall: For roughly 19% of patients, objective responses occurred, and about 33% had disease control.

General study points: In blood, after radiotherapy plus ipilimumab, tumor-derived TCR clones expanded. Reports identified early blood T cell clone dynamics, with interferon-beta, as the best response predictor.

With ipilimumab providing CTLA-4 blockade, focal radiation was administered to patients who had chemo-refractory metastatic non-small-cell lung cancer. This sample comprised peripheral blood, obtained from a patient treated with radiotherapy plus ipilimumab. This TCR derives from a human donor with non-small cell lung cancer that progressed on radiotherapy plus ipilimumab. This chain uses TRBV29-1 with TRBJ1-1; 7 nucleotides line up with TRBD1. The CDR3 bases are TGCAGCGTTGAAGGGTGGGGACAGACCTTGAACACTGAAGCTTTCTTT. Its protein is CSVEGWGQTLNTEAFF.